This T cell receptor (beta chain) was obtained from a study of blood T cells in healthy people across ages. Points from the study as a whole: TCR beta diversity, measured per million T cells, fell in a roughly linear way with age.

CDR1 is SGHTA and CDR2 is FQGNSA in the germline V gene. The CDR3 contains 13 residues. With respect to this clonotype: Its antigen is unknown. The junction and the germline gene differ at one end; a read error may be behind it.

A second PCR, run for 7 to 11 cycles, used a sample-barcoded 5' primer plus a J-beta primer mix. TCRdb called the 5' RACE reads again in MiXCR, with one record for every CDR3 protein. The table records around 1.7 million distinct CDR3 sequences, over 25% of them present only once. This clonotype originated in a woman aged 25 to 39 in good health. The sample taken for sequencing was blood. This chain uses TRBV7-2 with TRBJ2-5; D unclear. The CDR3 sequence: CASSLQDAETLYF. Here the CDR3 DNA reads TGTGCCAGCAGCTTACAGGACGCCGAGACCCTGTACTTC.